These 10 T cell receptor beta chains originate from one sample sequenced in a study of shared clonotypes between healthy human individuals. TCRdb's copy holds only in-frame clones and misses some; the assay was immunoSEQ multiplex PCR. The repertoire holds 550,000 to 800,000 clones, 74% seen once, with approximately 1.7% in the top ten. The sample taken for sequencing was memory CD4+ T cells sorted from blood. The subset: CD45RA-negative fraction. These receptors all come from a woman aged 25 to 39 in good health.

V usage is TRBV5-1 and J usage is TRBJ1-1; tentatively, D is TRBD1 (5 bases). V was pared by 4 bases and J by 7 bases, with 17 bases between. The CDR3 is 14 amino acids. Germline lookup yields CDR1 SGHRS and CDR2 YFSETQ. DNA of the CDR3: TGCGCCAGCAGCCCGACGGGGGATAAATATGAAGCTTTCTTT. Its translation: CASSPTGDKYEAFF.

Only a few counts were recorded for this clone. DNA for the CDR3: TGTGCCAGCACCCGGACAGGGATGTCCTACGAGCAGTACTTC. Its translation is CASTRTGMSYEQYF. The chain carries TRBV6-5 and TRBJ2-7; 8 bases fit TRBD1. The V and J ends lost 7 bases and 1 base, in that order; junction bases with no gene match: 6. The CDR3 has 14 amino acids. Germline-derived CDR1 and CDR2 are MNHEY and SVGAGI.

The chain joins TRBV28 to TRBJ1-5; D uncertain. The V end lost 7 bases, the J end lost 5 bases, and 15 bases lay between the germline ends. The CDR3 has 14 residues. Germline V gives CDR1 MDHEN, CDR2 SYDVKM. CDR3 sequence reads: CASTLSGSHQPQHF. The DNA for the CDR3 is TGTGCCAGCACCCTGAGTGGGTCTCATCAGCCCCAGCATTTT.

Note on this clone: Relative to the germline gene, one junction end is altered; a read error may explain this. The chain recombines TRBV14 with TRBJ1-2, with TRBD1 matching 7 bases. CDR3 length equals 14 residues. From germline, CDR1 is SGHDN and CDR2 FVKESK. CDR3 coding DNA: TGTGTCAGCAGCCGAGGACAGGAGGGGTATGGCTACACCTTC. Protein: CVSSRGQEGYGYTF.

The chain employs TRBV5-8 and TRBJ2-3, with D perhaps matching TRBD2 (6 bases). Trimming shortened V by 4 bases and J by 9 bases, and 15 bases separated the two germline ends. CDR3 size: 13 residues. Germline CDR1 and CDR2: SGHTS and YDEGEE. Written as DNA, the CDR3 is TGTGCCAGCAGCCCAATCCCAGCGGGCACGCAGTATTTT. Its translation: CASSPIPAGTQYF.

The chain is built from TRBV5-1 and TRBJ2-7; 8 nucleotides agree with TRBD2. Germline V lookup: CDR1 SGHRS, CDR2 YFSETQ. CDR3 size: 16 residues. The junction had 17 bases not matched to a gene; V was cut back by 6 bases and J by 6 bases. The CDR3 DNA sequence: TGCGCCAGCACAGCCATAGCGGGGACCTTCGTCAGCGAGCAGTACTTC. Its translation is CASTAIAGTFVSEQYF.

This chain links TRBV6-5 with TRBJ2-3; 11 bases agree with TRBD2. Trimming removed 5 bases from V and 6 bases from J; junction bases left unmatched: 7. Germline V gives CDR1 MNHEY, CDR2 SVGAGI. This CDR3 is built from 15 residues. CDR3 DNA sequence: TGTGCCAGCAGTCATGGGACTAGCGGAAAGGATACGCAGTATTTT. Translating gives CASSHGTSGKDTQYF.

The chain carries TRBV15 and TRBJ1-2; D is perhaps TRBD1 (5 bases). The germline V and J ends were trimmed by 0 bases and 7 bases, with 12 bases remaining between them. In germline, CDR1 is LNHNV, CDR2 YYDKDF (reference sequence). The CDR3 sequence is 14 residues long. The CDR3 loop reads CATSRDWAGTGYTF. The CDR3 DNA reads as TGTGCCACCAGCAGAGATTGGGCAGGGACTGGCTACACCTTC.

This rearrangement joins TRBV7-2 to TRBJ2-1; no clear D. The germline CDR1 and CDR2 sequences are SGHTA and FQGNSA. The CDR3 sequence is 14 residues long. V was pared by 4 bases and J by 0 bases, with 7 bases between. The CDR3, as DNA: TGTGCCAGCAGCTCTCCAGGCTCCTACAATGAGCAGTTCTTC. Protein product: CASSSPGSYNEQFF.

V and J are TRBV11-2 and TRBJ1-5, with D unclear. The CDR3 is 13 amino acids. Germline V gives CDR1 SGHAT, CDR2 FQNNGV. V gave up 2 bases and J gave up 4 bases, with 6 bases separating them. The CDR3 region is CASSLSINQPQHF. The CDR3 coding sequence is TGTGCCAGCAGCTTATCCATAAATCAGCCCCAGCATTTT.